This TCR beta chain was identified in a study of CD8 T cells in ankylosing spondylitis. Study-wide points: Significantly higher representation of disease-linked clones was reported for matched ankylosing spondylitis synovial fluid. A TCR beta motif of fewer than 10 highly homologous variants seemed to mark ankylosing spondylitis blood. Prior literature has documented some motif variants in synovial fluid and blood from reactive arthritis.

The germline V gene encodes CDR1 LNHNV and CDR2 YYDKDF (reference sequence). V dropped 0 bases and J dropped 5 bases, with 10 bases sitting between them. The CDR3 runs to 14 residues. Details on this clonotype: Antigen unknown.

For TCR beta, libraries came from quantitative 5'-RACE with molecular barcodes. TCRdb redid the calling of the 5' RACE reads with MiXCR, one entry per CDR3 protein. The sample shows under 450,000 distinct CDR3 sequences, roughly 22% of them seen only once. Sequenced material: blood, either unsorted or a sorted T cell fraction (not recorded which). The receptor was isolated from a male donor with ankylosing spondylitis or in good health (not recorded which). The V and J genes are TRBV15 and TRBJ2-5; tentatively, D is TRBD1 or TRBD2 (5 bases each). CDR3 sequence reads: CATSRDEGWETQYF. In DNA form, the CDR3 reads TGTGCCACCAGCAGAGATGAGGGGTGGGAGACCCAGTACTTC.